The 22 T cell receptor beta chains below were found in one sample sequenced in a study of T cell responses to AZD1222 COVID-19 vaccine. The protocol was immunoSEQ multiplex PCR, while the TCRdb copy is restricted to in-frame clones and leaves out a portion. The profile shows roughly 100,000 clones, around 83% of them singletons. Sequences were derived from peripheral blood, sampled on day 0 of AZD1222 vaccination. Source of these receptors: an adult in good health.

The J gene is TRBJ1-5, the V gene TRBV19; TRBD1 might be the D (6 bases). CDR1 is LNHDA, CDR2 SQIVND, per germline (reference sequence). The CDR3 spans 14 residues. V was pared by 5 bases and J by 7 bases, with 15 bases between. The CDR3 DNA reads as TGTGCCAGTAGTTCCAGGGGAGGGTACCAGCCCCAGCATTTT. Protein product: CASSSRGGYQPQHF.

This chain connects TRBV5-1 to TRBJ2-3; 7 bases are a match to TRBD1. After removal of 9 bases from V and 2 bases from J, the junction contained 9 bases not matched to a gene. CDR3 length: 14 amino acids. Germline V gene sequence: CDR1 SGHRS, CDR2 YFSETQ. The CDR3 nucleotides read TGCGCCACAAAAAGGACAGGAATCACAGATACGCAGTATTTT. This translates into CATKRTGITDTQYF.

The rearrangement links TRBV28 to TRBJ1-2, with 7 bases that match TRBD1. The CDR3 length is 15 residues. Trimming cost V 8 bases and J 4 bases; bases outside gene matches: 13. CDR1 MDHEN and CDR2 SYDVKM come from the germline V gene. CDR3 amino acids: CASSRGRTLSYGYTF. The CDR3 coding sequence is TGTGCCAGCTCAAGGGGGCGCACCCTATCCTATGGCTACACCTTC.

The count of this clone is one. The rearrangement uses TRBV11-3 and TRBJ1-2; D unresolved. Trimming shortened V by 1 base and J by 6 bases, and 9 bases separated the two germline ends. Germline-derived CDR1 and CDR2 are SGHNT and YENEEA. The CDR3 contains 13 residues. The CDR3 DNA reads as TGTGCCAGCAGCTTAGGGATAACCAATGGCTACACCTTC. This gives the protein CASSLGITNGYTF.

V gene TRBV21-1 combines with J gene TRBJ1-5; TRBD1, the table's D call, was not compared with the DNA. TRBV21-1 constitutes a pseudogene. The CDR3 spans 18 residues. As DNA, the CDR3 is TGTGCCAGCAGCAATGGCGTAGGACAGGGGTGGCGCGGTCAGCCCCAGCATTTT. Its protein product is CASSNGVGQGWRGQPQHF.

V usage is TRBV7-9 and J usage is TRBJ2-2; unclear D gene. Trimming shortened V by 4 bases and J by 0 bases, and 18 bases separated the two germline ends. Germline V lookup: CDR1 SEHNR, CDR2 FQNEAQ (reference sequence). The CDR3 length is 18 residues. The CDR3 spells CASSSVWGLGSNTGELFF. CDR3 sequence (DNA): TGTGCCAGCAGCTCGGTTTGGGGTTTGGGATCGAACACCGGGGAGCTGTTTTTT.

The rearrangement uses TRBV3-1 (or the pseudogene TRBV3-2) and TRBJ1-1; the D is unclear. CDR3 length: 12 residues. CDR1 LGHDT and CDR2 YNNKEL come from the germline V gene (reference sequence). Trimming shortened V by 0 bases and J by 4 bases, and 3 bases separated the two germline ends. The CDR3: CASSQEFTEAFF. CDR3 nucleotide sequence: TGTGCCAGCAGCCAAGAGTTCACTGAAGCTTTCTTT.

This sequence joins TRBV18 and TRBJ2-1, with 9 nucleotides matching TRBD2. Trimming took 0 bases from V and 10 from J; bases not matched to a gene: 1. The germline V gene encodes CDR1 KGHSH and CDR2 LQKENI. CDR3 length: 13 amino acids. In nucleotides, the CDR3 is TGTGCCAGCTCACCACCAAGCGGGAGGGAGCAGTTCTTC. It translates to CASSPPSGREQFF. Using reference TRBV18 and TRBJ2-1 for the parts outside the CDR3, the full variable domain is NAGVMQNPRHLVRRRGQEARLRCSPMKGHSHVYWYRQLPEEGLKFMVYLQKENIIDESGMPKERFSAEFPKEGPSILRIQQVVRGDSAAYFCASSPPSGREQFFGPGTRLTVL.

This chain links TRBV29-1 with TRBJ2-3; the D is unclear. Deletions cut 3 bases from V and 10 bases from J, with 8 bases between. Germline CDR1 SQVTM, CDR2 ANQGSEA. The CDR3 extends over 10 amino acids. CDR3: CSVEVPPQYF. The DNA of the CDR3 is TGCAGCGTTGAGGTCCCTCCGCAGTATTTT.

This clone was seen a single time. This chain uses TRBV15 with TRBJ2-3; 12 bases are shared with TRBD1. From germline, CDR1 is LNHNV and CDR2 YYDKDF (reference sequence). CDR3 length: 17 residues. After removal of 5 bases from V and 5 bases from J, the junction contained 11 bases not matched to a gene. The CDR3 region is CATSVSGQGAIGDTQYF. CDR3 in DNA: TGTGCCACCAGCGTGTCGGGACAGGGGGCCATCGGAGATACGCAGTATTTT.

The rearrangement uses TRBV5-5 and TRBJ2-7, with D possibly being TRBD2 (6 bases). With 0 bases removed from V and 4 bases from J, the gap between germline ends came to 14 bases. From germline, CDR1 is SGHKS and CDR2 YYEKEE (reference sequence). This CDR3 is built from 15 residues. The CDR3: CASSLVGTGIYEQYF. In nucleotides, the CDR3 is TGTGCCAGCAGCTTGGTCGGGACTGGAATTTACGAGCAGTACTTC. The full variable domain, with the rest looked up from reference TRBV5-5 and TRBJ2-7, is DAGVTQSPTHLIKTRGQQVTLRCSPISGHKSVSWYQQVLGQGPQFIFQYYEKEERGRGNFPDRFSARQFPNYSSELNVNALLLGDSALYLCASSLVGTGIYEQYFGPGTRLTVT.

The chain combines TRBV18 with TRBJ1-4; D call uncertain. This CDR3 is built from 12 residues. V dropped 3 bases and J dropped 8 bases, with 7 bases sitting between them. CDR1 is KGHSH and CDR2 is LQKENI in the germline V gene. For the CDR3, the DNA is TGTGCCAGCTCACCCAACCGCGAAAAACTGTTTTTT. Residues: CASSPNREKLFF.

This chain uses TRBV28 with TRBJ1-1; D possibly corresponds to TRBD1 (6 bases). V lost 5 bases and J 1 base, leaving 14 bases between the germline ends. The CDR3 is 15 amino acids. Germline CDR1 is MDHEN and CDR2 is SYDVKM. The CDR3 DNA follows: TGTGCCAGCAGTGAGGCAGGGGCCAGGAACACTGAAGCTTTCTTT. Translated, it gives CASSEAGARNTEAFF. The complete variable domain, with remaining parts taken from reference TRBV28 and TRBJ1-1, reads DVKVTQSSRYLVKRTGEKVFLECVQDMDHENMFWYRQDPGLGLRLIYFSYDVKMKEKGDIPEGYSVSREKKERFSLILESASTNQTSMYLCASSEAGARNTEAFFGQGTRLTVV.

The genes are TRBV2 and TRBJ2-5; TRBD1 matches 8 bases. The CDR3 runs 15 residues. The junction had 9 bases not matched to a gene; V was cut back by 6 bases and J by 3 bases. Germline loops: CDR1 SNHLY, CDR2 FYNNEI. The CDR3 DNA sequence: TGTGCCAGCAGACCTACAGGGGGTTGGGAAGAGACCCAGTACTTC. Its translation is CASRPTGGWEETQYF.

The CDR3 spells CASSLASGGLPWQFF. CDR3 bases: TGTGCCAGCAGCTTGGCCAGCGGGGGCCTCCCGTGGCAGTTCTTC. This chain connects TRBV5-5 to TRBJ2-1; the match to TRBD2 covers 8 bases. Germline-derived CDR1 and CDR2 are SGHKS and YYEKEE (reference sequence). This CDR3 has 15 residues. Trimming at V came to 0 bases and at J to 12 bases, leaving 11 bases not matched to a gene.

V usage is TRBV27 and J usage is TRBJ1-5; 8 positions match TRBD1. Germline-derived CDR1 and CDR2 are MNHEY and SMNVEV (reference sequence). The CDR3 extends over 17 amino acids. V gave up 4 bases and J gave up 0 bases; unmatched junction bases: 8. CDR3 in DNA: TGTGCCAGCAGTTCCCGATCCAGGGGGCCTAGCAATCAGCCCCAGCATTTT. This gives the protein CASSSRSRGPSNQPQHF.

The chain is built from TRBV7-2 and TRBJ2-7; 9 positions agree with TRBD2. With 3 bases clipped from V and 1 base from J, the junction kept 1 base outside the gene matches. The CDR3 runs 14 residues. The germline CDR1 and CDR2 sequences are SGHTA and FQGNSA. The CDR3 DNA reads TGTGCCAGCAGCTTGACTAGCGGATCCTACGAGCAGTACTTC. Its protein is CASSLTSGSYEQYF.

This clone has a handful of counts. The chain uses TRBV5-4 and TRBJ2-2, with 11 bases aligning to TRBD2. The ends lost 4 bases at V and 2 bases at J; junction bases unmatched: 7. The CDR3 is 17 residues long. CDR1 is SGHNT, CDR2 YYREEE, per germline (reference sequence). The CDR3 region is CASSRGLAEGNTGELFF. The CDR3 DNA reads as TGTGCCAGCAGCCGGGGACTAGCGGAGGGAAACACCGGGGAGCTGTTTTTT.

This chain uses TRBV9 with TRBJ1-1, with 8 nucleotides matching TRBD1. Germline trimming cut 0 bases from V and 1 base from J; bases unmatched to any gene: 2. There are 15 residues in the CDR3. Germline-derived CDR1 and CDR2 are SGDLS and YYNGEE. The CDR3: CASSVATGENTEAFF. CDR3 DNA: TGTGCCAGCAGCGTAGCGACAGGGGAGAACACTGAAGCTTTCTTT.

In this sample, this clone turned up once. Here the CDR3 reads CASSLWRANHKETQYF. In DNA, the CDR3 is TGTGCCAGCAGCTTGTGGAGGGCAAACCATAAAGAGACCCAGTACTTC. The chain combines TRBV11-2 with TRBJ2-5; D is perhaps TRBD2 (6 bases). Trimming took off 3 bases at V and 3 bases at J, with 17 bases between the two ends. From germline, CDR1 is SGHAT and CDR2 FQNNGV. CDR3 length: 16 amino acids.

This clone was picked up one time. V is TRBV6-5 and J is TRBJ1-5, with 9 bases lining up with TRBD1. The CDR3 is made up of 14 amino acids. Germline lookup yields CDR1 MNHEY and CDR2 SVGAGI. After removal of 4 bases from V and 6 bases from J, the junction contained 4 bases not matched to a gene. CDR3 loop: CASSSRDRVQPQHF. The CDR3 DNA reads TGTGCCAGCAGTTCCCGGGACAGGGTTCAGCCCCAGCATTTT.

V gene TRBV9 combines with J gene TRBJ2-7; 7 bases match TRBD2. Germline V gene lookup returns CDR1 SGDLS and CDR2 YYNGEE. V was pared by 0 bases and J by 4 bases, with 4 bases of the junction left unmatched. The CDR3 runs to 14 residues. CDR3 protein: CASSVEGGRYEQYF. CDR3 in DNA: TGTGCCAGCAGCGTAGAGGGAGGGCGGTACGAGCAGTACTTC.